This TCR beta chain came from a study of shared clonotypes between healthy human individuals. The repertoire was sequenced with immunoSEQ multiplex PCR; TCRdb's copy has only in-frame clones and lacks some. The data contain hundreds of thousands of clones, 80% to 95% of them seen just once; the ten biggest clones take up 24%. The germline CDR1 and CDR2 sequences are GTSNPN and SVGIG (reference sequence). This CDR3 has 15 residues. Trimming stripped 8 bases from V and 0 bases from J, with 19 bases between. Naive CD8 cells comprised CD45RO-negative, CCR7-positively selected cells, excluding terminally differentiated effector memory CD45RA+ cells.

This chain connects TRBV30 to TRBJ1-2, with TRBD1 as a possible D gene (6 bases). This clonotype was sampled from a man aged 25 to 45 in good health. Input material: naive CD8+ T cells sorted from blood. In DNA, the CDR3 is TGTGCCCCAAATCGGGGGGCCAGAGCTAACTATGGCTACACCTTC. Translating it yields CAPNRGARANYGYTF.